This TCR beta chain was recorded in a study of shared clonotypes between healthy human individuals. As for the study in general: With ages of 18 to 49, the donors were a couple of women and three men. CD4 naive and CD4 memory each took three plates per donor, while CD8 naive took two and CD8 memory one. Study-wide results and limits: Larger estimated richness was generally seen in naive subsets than in memory subsets.

Assay: immunoSEQ multiplex PCR; the TCRdb copy retains only in-frame clones and omits some. The sample has nearly 750,000 clones; 72% are singletons. This CDR3 comprises 14 residues. Per the germline V gene, CDR1 is LGHNA and CDR2 is YNFKEQ. The J segment lost 10 bases and the V segment lost 5 bases, leaving 9 bases of the junction unmatched. This clone was counted a few times. Its antigen is unknown. Recent vaccinations or acute infections were absent in the healthy HIV-negative adult donors. The sample comprised memory CD4+ T cells sorted from blood. As to subset: CD45RA-negative fraction. This TCR derives from a woman aged 25 to 39 in good health. This chain connects TRBV4-2 to TRBJ2-2; TRBD1 agrees at 8 bases. The CDR3 sequence: CASSGGTGPKELFF. CDR3 in DNA: TGTGCCAGCAGCGGGGGGACAGGCCCCAAGGAGCTGTTTTTT.